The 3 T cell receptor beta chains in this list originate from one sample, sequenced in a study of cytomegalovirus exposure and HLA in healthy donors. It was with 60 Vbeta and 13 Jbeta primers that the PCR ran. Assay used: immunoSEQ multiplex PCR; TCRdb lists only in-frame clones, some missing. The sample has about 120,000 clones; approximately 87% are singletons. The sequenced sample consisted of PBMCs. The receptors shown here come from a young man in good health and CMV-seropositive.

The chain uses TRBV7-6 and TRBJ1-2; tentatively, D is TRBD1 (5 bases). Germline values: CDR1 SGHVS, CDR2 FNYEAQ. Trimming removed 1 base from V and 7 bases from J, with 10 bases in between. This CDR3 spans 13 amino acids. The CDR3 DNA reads TGTGCCAGCAGCTTAGGAAGGGGAGGTGGCTACACCTTC. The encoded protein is CASSLGRGGGYTF. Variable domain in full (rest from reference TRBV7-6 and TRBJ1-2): GAGVSQSPRYKVTKRGQDVALRCDPISGHVSLYWYRQALGQGPEFLTYFNYEAQQDKSGLPNDRFSAERPEGSISTLTIQRTEQRDSAMYRCASSLGRGGGYTFGSGTRLTVV.

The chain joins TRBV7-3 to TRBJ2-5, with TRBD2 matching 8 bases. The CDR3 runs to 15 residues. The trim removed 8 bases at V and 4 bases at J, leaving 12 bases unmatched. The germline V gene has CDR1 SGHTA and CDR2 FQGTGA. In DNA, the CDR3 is TGTGCCAGCTCTTGGAACGGGGGGGCCGTAGAGACCCAGTACTTC. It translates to CASSWNGGAVETQYF.

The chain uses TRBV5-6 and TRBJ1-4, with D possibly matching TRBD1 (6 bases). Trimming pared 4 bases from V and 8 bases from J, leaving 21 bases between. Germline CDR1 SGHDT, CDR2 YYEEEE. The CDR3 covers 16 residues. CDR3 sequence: CASSLPSGTNPEKLFF. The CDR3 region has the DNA TGTGCCAGCAGCCTCCCTTCCGGGACAAATCCGGAAAAACTGTTTTTT.